The 18 T cell receptor beta chains reported below all come from one sample, sequenced in a study of T cell responses to AZD1222 COVID-19 vaccine. Method: immunoSEQ multiplex PCR; TCRdb's copy keeps in-frame clones and lacks some. The sample comprises roughly 60,000 clones, 70% to 85% of which are singletons, and 20% rests with the top ten. Sequencing used peripheral blood, obtained on day 0 of AZD1222 vaccination. These receptors were obtained from an adult in good health.

The V gene is TRBV7-2, the J gene TRBJ2-3; 13 nucleotides align to TRBD2. V lost 6 bases to trimming and J lost 4 bases; unmatched junction nucleotides: 13. The CDR3 sequence is 18 residues long. Germline assignment: CDR1 SGHTA and CDR2 FQGNSA. CDR3 coding DNA: TGTGCCAGCAGTTCGCCGGGACTAGCGGGATTACGGGCAGATACGCAGTATTTT. It is translated as CASSSPGLAGLRADTQYF. Full variable domain (outside the CDR3, taken from reference TRBV7-2 and TRBJ2-3): GAGVSQSPSNKVTEKGKDVELRCDPISGHTALYWYRQSLGQGLEFLIYFQGNSAPDKSGLPSDRFSAERTGGSVSTLTIQRTQQEDSAVYLCASSSPGLAGLRADTQYFGPGTRLTVL.

The chain couples TRBV5-1 to TRBJ2-1; the D gene is possibly TRBD2 (6 bases). The CDR3 contains 18 residues. Trimming shortened V by 3 bases and J by 6 bases, and 25 bases separated the two germline ends. Germline V gives CDR1 SGHRS, CDR2 YFSETQ. CDR3 DNA sequence: TGCGCCAGCAGCTCAGGTCTTATGTGGAGGGAGAATGGCAATGAGCAGTTCTTC. This gives the protein CASSSGLMWRENGNEQFF.

The gene calls are TRBV5-1 and TRBJ2-2; D remains ambiguous. The CDR3 has 12 amino acids. Trimming removed 3 bases at V and 5 bases at J, with 5 bases between. Looked up from germline, CDR1 is SGHRS and CDR2 is YFSETQ. The DNA for the CDR3 is TGCGCCAGCAGCTGGGATACCGGGGAGCTGTTTTTT. It is translated as CASSWDTGELFF.

The J gene is TRBJ2-3, the V gene TRBV15; 8 positions agree with TRBD2. The ends lost 5 bases at V and 3 bases at J; junction bases unmatched: 10. The CDR3 spans 16 residues. CDR1 is LNHNV and CDR2 is YYDKDF in the germline V gene (reference sequence). CDR3 sequence (DNA): TGTGCCACCAGCTACCGGGAGGGTAGTCTAACAGATACGCAGTATTTT. Translating gives CATSYREGSLTDTQYF. Filled out from reference TRBV15 and TRBJ2-3, the complete variable domain reads DAMVIQNPRYQVTQFGKPVTLSCSQTLNHNVMYWYQQKSSQAPKLLFHYYDKDFNNEADTPDNFQSRRPNTSFCFLDIRSPGLGDTAMYLCATSYREGSLTDTQYFGPGTRLTVL.

This clone has only one observation. The rearrangement links TRBV18 to TRBJ2-5; possibly TRBD1 for D (6 bases). Trimming cost V 3 bases and J 1 base, with 15 bases left between them. This CDR3 spans 16 amino acids. The germline CDR1 and CDR2 sequences are KGHSH and LQKENI. The CDR3 here is CASSPPNGQFQETQYF. The CDR3 DNA reads TGTGCCAGCTCACCCCCCAACGGACAGTTCCAAGAGACCCAGTACTTC.

The rearrangement uses TRBV3-1 (or the pseudogene TRBV3-2) and TRBJ1-1, with TRBD1 identical over 8 bases. This CDR3 contains 14 residues. V dropped 5 bases and J dropped 5; count of bases not matched to a gene: 7. Germline CDR1 is LGHDT and CDR2 is YNNKEL (reference sequence). CDR3 residues: CASSVPGQETEAFF. In DNA, the CDR3 is TGTGCCAGCAGCGTACCGGGACAGGAGACTGAAGCTTTCTTT.

The J gene is TRBJ1-6, the V gene TRBV5-4; D remains unclear. Trimming took off 0 bases at V and 7 bases at J, with 5 bases between the two ends. Germline loops: CDR1 SGHNT, CDR2 YYREEE (reference sequence). The CDR3 sequence is 13 residues long. The CDR3 protein is CASSLVLNSPLHF. In nucleotides, the CDR3 is TGTGCCAGCAGCTTGGTCCTGAATTCACCCCTCCACTTT.

The chain has TRBV19 and TRBJ1-5, with 7 bases that match TRBD1. Looked up from germline, CDR1 is LNHDA and CDR2 is SQIVND (reference sequence). This CDR3 contains 15 residues. Unmatched junction bases numbered 6, after V lost 5 bases and J lost 2 bases. The CDR3 region has the DNA TGTGCCAGTAGTTTTCAGGGGGGAGGCAATCAGCCCCAGCATTTT. Residues: CASSFQGGGNQPQHF.

The V gene is TRBV3-1 (or the pseudogene TRBV3-2), the J gene TRBJ2-7; the D is unclear. The V end was cut by 5 bases, the J end by 2 bases, with 4 bases between. Germline CDR1 LGHDT, CDR2 YNNKEL (reference sequence). This CDR3 has 11 amino acids. DNA for the CDR3: TGTGCCAGCAGCATCCCCTACGAGCAGTACGTC. Its protein is CASSIPYEQYV.

This clone was counted a single time. The V gene is TRBV10-2, the J gene TRBJ2-7, with 10 positions matching TRBD1. The CDR3 length is 14 residues. Germline CDR1 and CDR2: WSHSY and SAAADI. After removal of 2 bases from V and 2 bases from J, the junction contained 0 bases not matched to a gene. In DNA form, the CDR3 reads TGCGCCAGCAGTGAGGGGACAGGGGCCTACGAGCAGTACTTC. Protein product: CASSEGTGAYEQYF.

The gene calls are TRBV19 and TRBJ1-2, with 7 bases that match TRBD1. Trimming at V came to 5 bases and at J to 1 base, leaving 10 bases not matched to a gene. The CDR3 is 16 amino acids. Looked up from germline, CDR1 is LNHDA and CDR2 is SQIVND (reference sequence). The CDR3 coding sequence is TGTGCCAGTAGTCCGCACCCGGGACAGAGTAACTATGGCTACACCTTC. Translation: CASSPHPGQSNYGYTF.

The genes are TRBV2 and TRBJ1-4; 9 bases are shared with TRBD1. This CDR3 contains 15 residues. Per the germline V gene, CDR1 is SNHLY and CDR2 is FYNNEI. V was pared by 6 bases and J by 15 bases, with 17 bases of the junction left unmatched. The CDR3 DNA sequence: TGTGCCAGCAGCGCCGGGACAGGGACTTTTGGGGAGATGTTTTTT. It is translated as CASSAGTGTFGEMFF.

This sequence joins TRBV18 and TRBJ1-1, with D possibly TRBD1 on 5 matching bases. The CDR3 extends over 15 amino acids. The V end lost 1 base, the J end lost 6 bases, and 15 bases lay between the germline ends. CDR1 KGHSH and CDR2 LQKENI come from the germline V gene. The chain's CDR3 is CASSPRLGGDSEAFF. The CDR3 DNA is TGTGCCAGCTCACCACGGCTTGGCGGGGACTCTGAAGCTTTCTTT.

Here the CDR3 reads CASSRTGNSGANVLTF. The DNA of the CDR3 is TGTGCCAGCAGCCGGACAGGGAACTCTGGGGCCAACGTCCTGACTTTC. V and J are TRBV7-3 and TRBJ2-6; 8 nucleotides line up with TRBD1. CDR1 and CDR2 (germline): SGHTA, FQGTGA. This CDR3 contains 16 residues. With 5 bases clipped from V and 0 bases from J, the junction kept 3 bases outside the gene matches.

The V gene is TRBV6-2 or TRBV6-3, the J gene TRBJ1-2, with TRBD1 as a possible D gene (5 bases). CDR1 and CDR2 from the germline V gene are MNHEY and SVGEGT. The CDR3 is 15 amino acids. Trimming cost V 5 bases and J 4 bases, with 17 bases left between them. CDR3 loop: CASSPSGEQFYGYTF. The CDR3 DNA sequence: TGTGCCAGCAGTCCCTCGGGGGAACAGTTCTATGGCTACACCTTC.

The chain carries TRBV7-9 and TRBJ1-4; possibly TRBD1 for D (5 bases). Germline-derived CDR1 and CDR2 are SEHNR and FQNEAQ (reference sequence). V lost 10 bases, J lost 4 bases, and 16 bases lay in between. This CDR3 comprises 14 residues. The CDR3 reads CATTADSLNEKLFF. CDR3 DNA sequence: TGTGCCACCACGGCCGACAGTCTTAATGAAAAACTGTTTTTT.

The genes are TRBV6-4 and TRBJ2-1; tentative D call: TRBD2 (5 bases). Trimming took 2 bases from V and 3 from J, leaving 14 bases between them. The CDR3 runs to 16 residues. Germline CDR1 and CDR2: MRHNA and SNTAGT. As DNA, the CDR3 is TGTGCCAGCAGTGACCCTCCCCAGCGGATCTACAATGAGCAGTTCTTC. Translating gives CASSDPPQRIYNEQFF.

J is TRBJ2-1 and V is TRBV5-1; 13 positions match TRBD2. CDR3 length equals 16 residues. Germline-derived CDR1 and CDR2 are SGHRS and YFSETQ. J was trimmed by 12 bases and V by 3 bases; bases with no gene match: 12. The CDR3 DNA reads as TGCGCCAGCAGCTCCGGACTAGCGGGAGCCCCCTTCGGGCAGTTCTTC. Its translation is CASSSGLAGAPFGQFF.